Below, 28 T cell receptor beta chains from the same sample are listed, as sequenced in a study of beta chain features in type 1 diabetes. No antigen is known for these receptors. Study-wide points: Researchers report that Type 1 diabetes patients had moderately but significantly shorter TCRB CDR3s across all four CD4+ subsets.

All of the isolated RNA was reverse transcribed, so expressed TCRB transcripts were sequenced. Only in-frame clones appear in the TCRdb table, and some are missing; sequencing was by immunoSEQ multiplex PCR. The sample lists 630,000 or so clones, about 14% occurring once. The sample was naive CD4+ T cells from blood. Source of these receptors: a man aged 18 to 30 with type 1 diabetes.

This clone was detected a few times. V usage is TRBV2 and J usage is TRBJ2-7, with D perhaps being TRBD1 or TRBD2 (5 bases each). CDR3 length equals 14 residues. Trimming removed 4 bases from V and 4 bases from J, with 14 bases in between. Germline CDR1 and CDR2: SNHLY and FYNNEI. The CDR3 here is CASSGDGNIYEQYF. The CDR3 DNA reads as TGTGCCAGCAGTGGGGACGGAAACATTTACGAGCAGTACTTC.

The CDR3 DNA sequence: TGCGCCAGCAGCTCTAACCCCGATACGGCCTCTGGGGCCAACGTCCTGACTTTC. It encodes CASSSNPDTASGANVLTF. This chain uses TRBV5-1 with TRBJ2-6, with D unclear. This CDR3 comprises 18 residues. Germline-derived CDR1 and CDR2 are SGHRS and YFSETQ. The ends were cut back, 3 bases at V and 0 bases at J, with 16 bases in the middle.

The chain couples TRBV19 to TRBJ2-6; D is undetermined. Germline CDR1 reads LNHDA; CDR2 reads SQIVND (reference sequence). This CDR3 comprises 15 residues. The ends were cut back, 3 bases at V and 2 bases at J, with 8 bases in the middle. The CDR3 sequence is CASSILRAGANVLTF. The CDR3 DNA reads TGTGCCAGTAGTATTCTTAGGGCTGGGGCCAACGTCCTGACTTTC.

Regarding this clone: The same CDR3 arises from other DNA sequences in this sample as well. The chain employs TRBV9 and TRBJ2-3; the D is unclear. The CDR3 extends over 12 amino acids. The V end lost 1 base, the J end lost 5 bases, and 5 bases lay between the germline ends. Germline V gene lookup returns CDR1 SGDLS and CDR2 YYNGEE. The CDR3 reads CASSVSEDTQYF. The CDR3 nucleotides read TGTGCCAGCAGCGTATCAGAAGATACGCAGTATTTT.

Only a few counts were recorded for this clone. V and J are TRBV28 and TRBJ2-1; unclear D gene. Trimming removed 9 bases from V and 0 bases from J, with 9 bases in between. CDR1 and CDR2 (germline): MDHEN, SYDVKM. This CDR3 spans 13 amino acids. The CDR3 here is CASTPGSYNEQFF. The CDR3 bases are TGTGCCAGTACGCCTGGCTCCTACAATGAGCAGTTCTTC.

This chain joins TRBV7-9 and TRBJ1-4; possibly TRBD1 for D (5 bases). Germline V gene data show CDR1 as SEHNR and CDR2 as FQNEAQ (reference sequence). The V gene lost 5 bases and the J gene lost 5 bases, with 12 bases spanning the gap. The CDR3 is 14 residues long. The chain's CDR3 is CASSAMGVNEKLFF. CDR3 nucleotides: TGTGCCAGCAGCGCGATGGGGGTCAATGAAAAACTGTTTTTT. The whole variable domain, filled in from reference TRBV7-9 and TRBJ1-4, reads DTGVSQNPRHKITKRGQNVTFRCDPISEHNRLYWYRQTLGQGPEFLTYFQNEAQLEKSRLLSDRFSAERPKGSFSTLEIQRTEQGDSAMYLCASSAMGVNEKLFFGSGTQLSVL.

This clone has only a few counts. The sample has other DNA sequences that encode this CDR3 too. J is TRBJ1-5 and V is TRBV30; no reliable D call. V dropped 3 bases and J dropped 3 bases, with 12 bases sitting between them. The CDR3 contains 14 residues. Germline CDR1 reads GTSNPN; CDR2 reads SVGIG (reference sequence). DNA for the CDR3: TGTGCCTGGAGCGGAGGGCAACCCAATCAGCCCCAGCATTTT. Its translation: CAWSGGQPNQPQHF.

This chain links TRBV29-1 with TRBJ1-2; D might be TRBD1 (6 bases). Trimming took off 7 bases at V and 1 base at J, with 19 bases between the two ends. In germline, CDR1 is SQVTM, CDR2 ANQGSEA. The CDR3 length is 15 residues. Written as DNA, the CDR3 is TGCAGCGCCGAGAAACAGGGTAGAGATAACTATGGCTACACCTTC. This codes for CSAEKQGRDNYGYTF.

This clone was seen a few times. The chain links TRBV28 to TRBJ2-5, with 7 bases fitting TRBD2. V lost 5 bases, J lost 3 bases, and 0 bases stayed unmatched. This CDR3 has 12 amino acids. Germline V gene sequence: CDR1 MDHEN, CDR2 SYDVKM. The CDR3 reads CASSSGKETQYF. DNA for the CDR3: TGTGCCAGCAGTAGCGGGAAAGAGACCCAGTACTTC. Variable domain in full (rest from reference TRBV28 and TRBJ2-5): DVKVTQSSRYLVKRTGEKVFLECVQDMDHENMFWYRQDPGLGLRLIYFSYDVKMKEKGDIPEGYSVSREKKERFSLILESASTNQTSMYLCASSSGKETQYFGPGTRLLVL.

The table lists this clone with a few counts. V and J are TRBV10-3 and TRBJ2-6; 9 bases match TRBD1. The CDR3 runs to 14 residues. Germline V gene lookup returns CDR1 ENHRY and CDR2 SYGVKD. J lost 9 bases, V lost 6 bases, and 6 bases had no gene match. The CDR3 here is CAISPQGADNVLTF. CDR3 nucleotides: TGTGCCATCAGCCCACAGGGGGCGGACAACGTCCTGACTTTC.

This clone was seen only a few times. CDR3 in amino acids: CASSLEEGTETQYF. CDR3 DNA sequence: TGTGCCAGCAGTTTGGAGGAGGGGACGGAGACCCAGTACTTC. V usage is TRBV27 and J usage is TRBJ2-5; D perhaps matches TRBD2 (6 bases). Germline lookup yields CDR1 MNHEY and CDR2 SMNVEV (reference sequence). Trimming stripped 3 bases from V and 5 bases from J, with 13 bases between. CDR3 length equals 14 residues.

The chain employs TRBV29-1 and TRBJ2-5; D tentatively reads TRBD1 or TRBD2 (6 bases each). V was pared by 2 bases and J by 5 bases, with 27 bases between. Germline CDR1 is SQVTM and CDR2 is ANQGSEA. The CDR3 is 18 amino acids. The CDR3 DNA is TGCAGCGTTGAAAGGGGTTATTCCAGGGGCCGCCGGGGGGAGACCCAGTACTTC. Its translation is CSVERGYSRGRRGETQYF.

The chain is built from TRBV30 and TRBJ2-7; tentative D call: TRBD1 (6 bases). This CDR3 is built from 13 residues. The V gene lost 2 bases and the J gene lost 0 bases, with 8 bases spanning the gap. Germline-derived CDR1 and CDR2 are GTSNPN and SVGIG (reference sequence). This CDR3 is CAWSRTVSYEQYF. In nucleotides, the CDR3 is TGTGCCTGGAGTCGGACAGTCTCCTACGAGCAGTACTTC.

J is TRBJ2-1 and V is TRBV19; 9 bases match TRBD2. Germline V gene lookup returns CDR1 LNHDA and CDR2 SQIVND (reference sequence). J gave up 9 bases and V 4 bases, and 7 bases lay outside the gene matches. The CDR3 is 14 residues long. CDR3 region: CASSKGLAESEQFF. For the CDR3, the DNA is TGTGCCAGTAGTAAGGGACTAGCAGAGAGTGAGCAGTTCTTC.

This clone was picked up a small number of times. The chain links TRBV30 to TRBJ1-2; D possibly corresponds to TRBD1 (6 bases). Trimming pared 4 bases from V and 3 bases from J, leaving 9 bases between. CDR3 length equals 12 residues. Per the germline V gene, CDR1 is GTSNPN and CDR2 is SVGIG (reference sequence). The CDR3 is CAWTAGDYGYTF. The CDR3 bases are TGTGCCTGGACGGCAGGGGACTATGGCTACACCTTC.

This clone was recorded a few times. The chain recombines TRBV14 with TRBJ2-3; 13 bases align to TRBD2. The CDR3 runs to 18 residues. The V and J ends lost 3 bases and 4 bases, in that order; junction bases with no gene match: 10. The germline CDR1 and CDR2 sequences are SGHDN and FVKESK. The CDR3 nucleotides read TGTGCCAGCAGCCACGTACAGGGCGGACTAGCGGGAGCAGATACGCAGTATTTT. Encoded protein: CASSHVQGGLAGADTQYF. The whole variable domain, remainder taken from reference TRBV14 and TRBJ2-3, is EAGVTQFPSHSVIEKGQTVTLRCDPISGHDNLYWYRRVMGKEIKFLLHFVKESKQDESGMPNNRFLAERTGGTYSTLKVQPAELEDSGVYFCASSHVQGGLAGADTQYFGPGTRLTVL.

In this sample, this clone turned up a few times. This chain connects TRBV7-2 to TRBJ2-2, with D possibly matching TRBD2 (6 bases). The length of the CDR3 is 13 residues. Germline V lookup: CDR1 SGHTA, CDR2 FQGNSA. V shed 5 bases and J shed 9 bases, with 13 bases lying between them. The CDR3 DNA reads as TGTGCCAGCAGCCAAGGAGGAGGGAGGGAGCTGTTTTTT. Translated, it gives CASSQGGGRELFF.

This clone has more than one count but fewer than ten. The V call is TRBV10-3, the J call TRBJ1-1; weak D call: TRBD1 (6 bases). Trimming cost V 8 bases and J 5 bases, with 21 bases left between them. Germline CDR1 ENHRY, CDR2 SYGVKD. The CDR3 covers 15 residues. The CDR3 DNA reads TGTGCCATCGGCCCCCCGGTGGGGGGGCGGACTGAAGCTTTCTTT. This translates into CAIGPPVGGRTEAFF.

In this sample, this clone turned up a few times. This chain joins TRBV19 and TRBJ2-5; D is unclear. This CDR3 region has 14 residues. In germline, CDR1 is LNHDA, CDR2 SQIVND (reference sequence). The germline V and J ends were trimmed by 1 base and 1 base, with 7 bases remaining between them. The CDR3 here is CASSIVKVQETQYF. DNA for the CDR3: TGTGCCAGTAGTATAGTCAAGGTCCAAGAGACCCAGTACTTC.

This clone was seen a few times. The genes are TRBV5-4 and TRBJ2-5, with D possibly being TRBD1 (6 bases). Trimming shortened V by 5 bases and J by 2 bases, and 10 bases separated the two germline ends. The CDR3 is 13 residues long. Germline V CDR1 and CDR2: SGHNT, YYREEE (reference sequence). CDR3 region: CASRRTEQETQYF. Written as DNA, the CDR3 is TGTGCCAGCAGACGGACAGAGCAAGAGACCCAGTACTTC.

This clone was observed a few times. Here the CDR3 reads CASSFGTEAFF. Here the CDR3 DNA reads TGTGCCAGCAGCTTCGGAACTGAAGCTTTCTTT. V is TRBV11-2 and J is TRBJ1-1; D is unclear. V was shortened by 3 bases and J by 5 bases, with 4 bases between the two germline ends. This CDR3 has 11 amino acids. The germline V gene has CDR1 SGHAT and CDR2 FQNNGV.

The CDR3 region has the DNA TGTGCCAGCAGCCGCGCCGGCCCGTTCACTGGAAACACCATATATTTT. Its translation: CASSRAGPFTGNTIYF. The gene calls are TRBV7-6 and TRBJ1-3; no clear D gene. The germline gives CDR1 SGHVS, CDR2 FNYEAQ. V shed 5 bases and J shed 2 bases, with 16 bases lying between them. This CDR3 comprises 16 residues.

The J gene is TRBJ2-1, the V gene TRBV28; 11 bases line up with TRBD1. The germline CDR1 and CDR2 sequences are MDHEN and SYDVKM. The CDR3 totals 15 residues. V lost 6 bases and J lost 7; bases outside the gene matches: 8. The CDR3: CASSPAGQGVNEQFF. CDR3 bases: TGTGCCAGCAGCCCAGCGGGACAGGGGGTTAATGAGCAGTTCTTC.

This clone was found a few times. The chain has TRBV2 and TRBJ1-1; D unclear. This CDR3 has 12 amino acids. Deletions cut 5 bases from V and 4 bases from J, with 8 bases between. Germline CDR1 SNHLY, CDR2 FYNNEI. The CDR3 loop reads CASSRGFTEAFF. In DNA form, the CDR3 reads TGTGCCAGCAGTCGGGGATTCACTGAAGCTTTCTTT.

This sequence joins TRBV7-9 and TRBJ2-7, with a weak D call TRBD1 (6 bases). V lost 6 bases and J lost 5, with 23 bases in between. The germline V gene encodes CDR1 SEHNR and CDR2 FQNEAQ (reference sequence). The CDR3 totals 16 residues. The CDR3 DNA sequence: TGTGCCAGCAGTTTCCTGGGGGCGCCCCTTGACCACGAGCAGTACTTC. Its translation: CASSFLGAPLDHEQYF.

This clone has just a few counts. The V and J genes are TRBV11-2 and TRBJ2-3; D remains unclear. The CDR3 length is 16 residues. Germline CDR1 is SGHAT and CDR2 is FQNNGV. V lost 2 bases and J lost 0, with 12 bases in between. The CDR3 DNA reads as TGTGCCAGCAGCTTACCCTACCAGGCTAGCACAGATACGCAGTATTTT. Translated: CASSLPYQASTDTQYF. The full variable domain, in which reference TRBV11-2 and TRBJ2-3 provide the parts outside the CDR3, is EAGVAQSPRYKIIEKRQSVAFWCNPISGHATLYWYQQILGQGPKLLIQFQNNGVVDDSQLPKDRFSAERLKGVDSTLKIQPAKLEDSAVYLCASSLPYQASTDTQYFGPGTRLTVL.

Remarks on this clone: Other DNA variants within this sample encode the same CDR3. The CDR3 DNA sequence: TGCGCCAGCAGCTTGGACGGGTTGAACACTGAAGCTTTCTTT. Translating it yields CASSLDGLNTEAFF. V and J are TRBV5-1 and TRBJ1-1; D is undetermined. Trimming stripped 0 bases from V and 0 bases from J, with 6 bases between. The CDR3 is 14 amino acids. Germline assignment: CDR1 SGHRS and CDR2 YFSETQ.

The table lists this clone with a few counts. Other DNA sequences within the sample encode an identical CDR3. V is TRBV7-9 and J is TRBJ2-5; D possibly corresponds to TRBD2 (6 bases). This CDR3 spans 13 amino acids. CDR1 and CDR2 from the germline V gene are SEHNR and FQNEAQ (reference sequence). Between the trimmed V and J ends, which lost 3 bases and 2 bases, there was a span of 7 bases. The CDR3 DNA is TGTGCCAGCAGCTTGGGAGGTCAAGAGACCCAGTACTTC. Amino acids: CASSLGGQETQYF.